A single sample is the source of the 13 T cell receptor beta chains below, sequenced in a study of blood T cell repertoires in COVID-19. This table comes from immunoSEQ multiplex PCR, and its TCRdb copy is limited to in-frame clones, with some not included. The table has roughly 85,000 clones, under 85% seen once. What was sequenced was peripheral blood. The source is a human donor in a cohort sampled during active COVID-19.

The chain employs TRBV5-6 and TRBJ1-1, with 7 bases lining up with TRBD1. The germline V gene has CDR1 SGHDT and CDR2 YYEEEE. This CDR3 is 12 amino acids long. V shed 4 bases, J shed 7 bases, and the junction held 4 bases outside the gene matches. CDR3 DNA sequence: TGTGCCAGCAGCCCGACAGGGCGTGAAGCTTTCTTT. This gives the protein CASSPTGREAFF.

The chain recombines TRBV2 with TRBJ2-7, with a possible D match to TRBD2 (6 bases). CDR3 length: 13 residues. Germline V gives CDR1 SNHLY, CDR2 FYNNEI. The V end was cut by 3 bases, the J end by 3 bases, with 9 bases between. The CDR3 loop is CASSDTDYYEQYF. For the CDR3, the DNA is TGTGCCAGCAGTGATACGGACTACTACGAGCAGTACTTC.

This chain joins TRBV7-9 and TRBJ2-1; 8 positions match TRBD1. Germline V gives CDR1 SEHNR, CDR2 FQNEAQ (reference sequence). J gave up 6 bases and V 1 base, and 8 bases lay outside the gene matches. This CDR3 comprises 16 residues. The CDR3 protein is CASSLGRDRPSNEQFF. The CDR3 coding sequence is TGTGCCAGCAGCTTAGGTCGGGACAGGCCTTCCAATGAGCAGTTCTTC. The full variable domain, its missing parts supplied by reference TRBV7-9 and TRBJ2-1, is DTGVSQNPRHKITKRGQNVTFRCDPISEHNRLYWYRQTLGQGPEFLTYFQNEAQLEKSRLLSDRFSAERPKGSFSTLEIQRTEQGDSAMYLCASSLGRDRPSNEQFFGPGTRLTVL.

The genes are TRBV19 and TRBJ2-3, with TRBD1 identical over 7 bases. This CDR3 has 15 residues. V lost 1 base to trimming and J lost 2 bases; unmatched junction nucleotides: 3. CDR1 and CDR2 (germline): LNHDA, SQIVND (reference sequence). The CDR3 here is CASSIGDSATDTQYF. The CDR3 DNA reads as TGTGCCAGTAGTATAGGGGACAGTGCCACAGATACGCAGTATTTT.

This clone came up a few times. The rearrangement links TRBV24-1 to TRBJ1-1, with 11 bases fitting TRBD1. The CDR3 is 14 residues long. V lost 3 bases to trimming and J lost 10 bases; unmatched junction nucleotides: 6. Germline V gene sequence: CDR1 KGHDR, CDR2 SFDVKD. CDR3 amino acids: CATSDPTGTGGAFF. For the CDR3, the DNA is TGTGCCACCAGTGATCCCACCGGGACAGGGGGAGCTTTCTTT.

The table lists this clone with a count of one. The V gene is TRBV9, the J gene TRBJ2-2; D ambiguous. Per germline, CDR1 SGDLS and CDR2 YYNGEE. The ends were cut back, 4 bases at V and 1 base at J, with 14 bases in the middle. This CDR3 is 16 amino acids long. The CDR3 here is CASSPIERLNTGELFF. The CDR3 DNA follows: TGTGCCAGCAGCCCAATTGAGAGATTGAACACCGGGGAGCTGTTTTTT.

The chain joins TRBV1 to TRBJ2-7; TRBD2, the table's D call, was not compared with the DNA. TRBV1 is a pseudogene segment. The CDR3 spans 17 residues. The CDR3 is CTSSPPRASGRTYEQYF. In DNA, the CDR3 is TGCACCAGCAGCCCCCCGCGGGCTAGCGGGCGAACCTACGAGCAGTACTTC.

This chain joins TRBV7-3 and TRBJ2-1; D unresolved. Germline CDR1 and CDR2: SGHTA and FQGTGA. V lost 5 bases and J lost 9, with 14 bases in between. The CDR3 is made up of 13 amino acids. Written as DNA, the CDR3 is TGTGCCAGCAGCCCCGGCCAGGCGTTTGAGCAGTTCTTC. Its translation is CASSPGQAFEQFF. Based on the CDR3 plus reference TRBV7-3 and TRBJ2-1, the full variable domain is GAGVSQTPSNKVTEKGKYVELRCDPISGHTALYWYRQSLGQGPEFLIYFQGTGAADDSGLPNDRFFAVRPEGSVSTLKIQRTERGDSAVYLCASSPGQAFEQFFGPGTRLTVL.

The chain joins TRBV9 to TRBJ2-1; TRBD2 aligns across 8 bases. V shed 4 bases, J shed 3 bases, and the junction held 9 bases outside the gene matches. CDR3 length equals 16 residues. Germline-derived CDR1 and CDR2 are SGDLS and YYNGEE. The CDR3 DNA is TGTGCCAGCAGCTTATTAGCGGGGACCGTCTACAATGAGCAGTTCTTC. Protein: CASSLLAGTVYNEQFF.

This chain joins TRBV5-1 and TRBJ1-1; TRBD1 might be the D (5 bases). The germline V and J ends were trimmed by 2 bases and 3 bases, with 8 bases remaining between them. Germline CDR1 SGHRS, CDR2 YFSETQ. This CDR3 is built from 13 residues. DNA of the CDR3: TGCGCCAGCAGCTTTCTAGGGGACACTGAAGCTTTCTTT. Translating it yields CASSFLGDTEAFF.

CDR3 nucleotides: TGCAGCGTGACCCGGGACACGAACACTGAAGCTTTCTTT. Its translation: CSVTRDTNTEAFF. The chain uses TRBV29-1 and TRBJ1-1; TRBD1 might be the D (6 bases). The CDR3 contains 13 residues. Germline loops: CDR1 SQVTM, CDR2 ANQGSEA. The germline V and J ends were trimmed by 6 bases and 1 base, with 12 bases remaining between them.

The chain is built from TRBV2 and TRBJ2-5; TRBD2 aligns across 14 bases. J gave up 5 bases and V 6 bases, and 11 bases lay outside the gene matches. CDR1 SNHLY and CDR2 FYNNEI come from the germline V gene. The CDR3 covers 17 residues. The CDR3 DNA follows: TGTGCCAGCAGCCGACAGACTAGCGGGGGGGCCAGGGAGACCCAGTACTTC. Protein sequence: CASSRQTSGGARETQYF. The whole variable domain, filled in from reference TRBV2 and TRBJ2-5, reads EPEVTQTPSHQVTQMGQEVILRCVPISNHLYFYWYRQILGQKVEFLVSFYNNEISEKSEIFDDQFSVERPDGSNFTLKIRSTKLEDSAMYFCASSRQTSGGARETQYFGPGTRLLVL.

This chain uses TRBV18 with TRBJ1-1; no clear D gene. From germline, CDR1 is KGHSH and CDR2 LQKENI. This CDR3 comprises 15 residues. V was clipped by 1 base and J by 0 bases, with 9 bases between them. The chain's CDR3 is CASSPLTKMNTEAFF. As DNA, the CDR3 is TGTGCCAGCTCACCACTGACTAAAATGAACACTGAAGCTTTCTTT.